The 15 T cell receptor beta chains presented below share a single source sample, sequenced in a study of shared clonotypes between healthy human individuals. The protocol was immunoSEQ multiplex PCR, while the TCRdb copy is restricted to in-frame clones and leaves out a portion. The sample lists roughly 660,000 clones; less than 95% were seen once. The sequencing input was memory CD8+ T cells from PBMCs. The subset here: CD45RO+ cells pooled with CCR7-negative TemRA cells. Receptors originate from a man in his late teens or twenties in good health. Some clones in this sample may be carry-over from other donors' samples.

The chain recombines TRBV5-6 with TRBJ1-4; D may be TRBD1 (5 bases). The CDR3 runs 15 residues. Trimming removed 0 bases at V and 7 bases at J, with 13 bases between. From germline, CDR1 is SGHDT and CDR2 YYEEEE. The CDR3 DNA follows: TGTGCCAGCAGCTTGGGGACCAATAGGGGTGAAAAACTGTTTTTT. It encodes CASSLGTNRGEKLFF.

This rearrangement joins TRBV4-2 to TRBJ2-1; 13 bases line up with TRBD2. Germline-derived CDR1 and CDR2 are LGHNA and YNFKEQ. The CDR3 has 16 amino acids. V was clipped by 3 bases and J by 9 bases; unmatched bases: 8. In DNA, the CDR3 is TGTGCCAGCAGCCATCCCGGACTAGCGGGAGCCGGTGAGCAGTTCTTC. As protein: CASSHPGLAGAGEQFF.

CDR3 loop: CASSVEGYQPQHF. CDR3 sequence (DNA): TGTGCCAGTAGTGTCGAGGGTTATCAGCCCCAGCATTTT. V gene TRBV19 combines with J gene TRBJ1-5, with D hard to call. Germline-derived CDR1 and CDR2 are LNHDA and SQIVND (reference sequence). The CDR3 runs to 13 residues. The V and J ends lost 5 bases and 5 bases respectively, with 10 bases between them. The full variable domain, its missing parts supplied by reference TRBV19 and TRBJ1-5, is DGGITQSPKYLFRKEGQNVTLSCEQNLNHDAMYWYRQDPGQGLRLIYYSQIVNDFQKGDIAEGYSVSREKKESFPLTVTSAQKNPTAFYLCASSVEGYQPQHFGDGTRLSIL.

The chain joins TRBV28 to TRBJ1-5; D is unclear. Germline values: CDR1 MDHEN, CDR2 SYDVKM. V lost 7 bases and J 2 bases, leaving 9 bases between the germline ends. CDR3 length equals 13 residues. The CDR3 sequence: CASKSLRNQPQHF. CDR3 coding DNA: TGTGCCAGCAAATCCCTCCGCAATCAGCCCCAGCATTTT.

The rearrangement links TRBV27 to TRBJ2-7; 8 bases are shared with TRBD1. This CDR3 has 16 residues. The germline V gene encodes CDR1 MNHEY and CDR2 SMNVEV (reference sequence). Trimming took 5 bases from V and 2 from J; bases not matched to a gene: 11. CDR3: CASSAWDRRPPYEQYF. The CDR3 nucleotides are TGTGCCAGCAGTGCCTGGGACAGGCGTCCCCCCTACGAGCAGTACTTC.

The chain carries TRBV9 and TRBJ2-7; D gene unclear. This CDR3 is 16 amino acids long. Germline V gene lookup returns CDR1 SGDLS and CDR2 YYNGEE. V was shortened by 3 bases and J by 1 base, with 17 bases between the two germline ends. The CDR3 reads CASSATPGIRSYEQYF. The CDR3 DNA sequence: TGTGCCAGCAGCGCCACCCCAGGTATTAGATCCTACGAGCAGTACTTC.

V and J are TRBV4-3 and TRBJ1-2; D possibly corresponds to TRBD1 (6 bases). Germline V gives CDR1 LGHNA, CDR2 YSLEER. This CDR3 is built from 14 residues. Trimming took off 1 base at V and 8 bases at J, with 14 bases between the two ends. CDR3 nucleotides: TGCGCCAGCAGCCAAGTGTTGACAGGCCGGGGCTACACCTTC. Protein product: CASSQVLTGRGYTF.

The V and J genes are TRBV6-1 and TRBJ1-3; maybe TRBD1 (5 bases). Germline-derived CDR1 and CDR2 are MNHNS and SASEGT. The CDR3 loop spans 18 amino acids. Trimming took 1 base from V and 0 from J, leaving 16 bases between them. CDR3 in DNA: TGTGCCAGCAGTGAAGTAAGGGGCAGCCGGAACTCTGGAAACACCATATATTTT. Its translation is CASSEVRGSRNSGNTIYF.

With respect to this clone: The same CDR3 is also encoded by other DNA sequences in this sample. This rearrangement joins TRBV27 to TRBJ1-1; the D gene is possibly TRBD1 (6 bases). Between the trimmed V and J ends, which lost 2 bases and 2 bases, there was a span of 9 bases. The CDR3 is 14 amino acids. Looked up from germline, CDR1 is MNHEY and CDR2 is SMNVEV (reference sequence). The CDR3 DNA is TGTGCCAGCAGTTTAAGGGGGAGTAACACTGAAGCTTTCTTT. Its translation: CASSLRGSNTEAFF.

This chain connects TRBV13 to TRBJ1-4; D call uncertain. Trimming stripped 0 bases from V and 8 bases from J, with 10 bases between. This CDR3 spans 14 amino acids. The germline gives CDR1 PRHDT, CDR2 FYEKMQ (reference sequence). Written as DNA, the CDR3 is TGTGCCAGCAGCTTAGGGGACGGTGGGGAAAAACTGTTTTTT. It is translated as CASSLGDGGEKLFF.

This chain connects TRBV4-1 to TRBJ2-3; D is perhaps TRBD1 (5 bases). Germline V gene data show CDR1 as MGHRA and CDR2 as YSYEKL. Trimming left V 2 bases short and J 4 bases short, with 10 bases between. The CDR3 sequence is 14 residues long. CDR3 nucleotides: TGCGCCAGCAGCCAATACCAGACAGCAGATACGCAGTATTTT. It is translated as CASSQYQTADTQYF.

V and J are TRBV6-4 and TRBJ2-1, with 10 bases identical to TRBD1. Trimming at V came to 5 bases and at J to 0 bases, leaving 1 base not matched to a gene. Germline values: CDR1 MRHNA, CDR2 SNTAGT. This CDR3 spans 15 amino acids. Here the CDR3 reads CASSRTGGSYNEQFF. The CDR3 coding sequence is TGTGCCAGCAGTCGGACAGGGGGCTCCTACAATGAGCAGTTCTTC.

For the CDR3, the DNA is TGTGCCGCCGGGACTCCCTACGAGCAGTACTTC. The encoded protein is CAAGTPYEQYF. The chain has TRBV6-6 and TRBJ2-7; possible D gene TRBD2, 6 bases. The CDR3 sequence is 11 residues long. The V end lost 11 bases, the J end lost 2 bases, and 10 bases lay between the germline ends. The germline V gene encodes CDR1 MNHNY and CDR2 SVGAGI (reference sequence).

J is TRBJ2-4 and V is TRBV4-2; unclear D gene. Trimming took off 0 bases at V and 0 bases at J, with 6 bases between the two ends. The CDR3 length is 15 residues. Germline loops: CDR1 LGHNA, CDR2 YNFKEQ. The CDR3 DNA follows: TGTGCCAGCAGCCAAGATCGCATAGCCAAAAACATTCAGTACTTC. It translates to CASSQDRIAKNIQYF.

The chain uses TRBV2 and TRBJ2-5, with a weak D call TRBD1 (6 bases). This CDR3 contains 14 residues. Germline CDR1 reads SNHLY; CDR2 reads FYNNEI. The germline V and J ends were trimmed by 1 base and 5 bases, with 11 bases remaining between them. The CDR3 coding sequence is TGTGCCAGCAGTGAAGGAGGGGGTTGGGAGACCCAGTACTTC. Protein sequence: CASSEGGGWETQYF.